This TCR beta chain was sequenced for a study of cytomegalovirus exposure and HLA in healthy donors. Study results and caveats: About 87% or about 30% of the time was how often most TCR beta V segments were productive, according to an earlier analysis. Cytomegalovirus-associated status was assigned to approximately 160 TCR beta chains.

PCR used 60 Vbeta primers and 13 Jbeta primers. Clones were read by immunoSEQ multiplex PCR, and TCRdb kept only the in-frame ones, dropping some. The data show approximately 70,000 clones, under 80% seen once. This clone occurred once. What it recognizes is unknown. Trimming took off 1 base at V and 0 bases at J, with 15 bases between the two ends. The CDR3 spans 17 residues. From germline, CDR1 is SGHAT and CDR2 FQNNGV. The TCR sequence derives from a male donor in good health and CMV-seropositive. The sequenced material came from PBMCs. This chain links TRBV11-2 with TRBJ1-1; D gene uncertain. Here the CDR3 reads CASSLVDLQLMNTEAFF. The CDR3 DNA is TGTGCCAGCAGCTTAGTCGATTTACAGCTGATGAACACTGAAGCTTTCTTT.